This T cell receptor beta chain was identified in a study of chemoradiotherapy in HPV16-positive cancers. Overall study: Functional T-cell assays on two HPV16-positive patients' cells defined candidate HPV-specific clones and common TCR motifs. Study-level results: Only a couple of HPV16-positive patients supplied the functional HPV-specificity definition. Candidate HPV-specific clones and E7-related TCR motifs grew in tumor during treatment.

The germline CDR1 and CDR2 sequences are KGHSH and LQKENI. V was clipped by 5 bases and J by 1 base; unmatched bases: 6. The CDR3 has 16 residues. This clone was counted only a few times. Its antigen is unknown. Produced via immunoSEQ multiplex PCR; TCRdb's table is partial and in-frame only. The data contain more than 7,500 clones, roughly four fifths of them singletons. The chain joins TRBV18 to TRBJ1-5; 9 bases align to TRBD1. This receptor was identified in a human donor with HPV-associated anogenital cancer. This specimen was collected from a patient who underwent chemoradiotherapy. The CDR3 DNA reads TGTGCCAGCTCAGCTAACGGACAGGGGAGCAATCAGCCCCAGCATTTT. Its translation: CASSANGQGSNQPQHF. Looking up the rest from reference TRBV18 and TRBJ1-5 gives the full variable domain: NAGVMQNPRHLVRRRGQEARLRCSPMKGHSHVYWYRQLPEEGLKFMVYLQKENIIDESGMPKERFSAEFPKEGPSILRIQQVVRGDSAAYFCASSANGQGSNQPQHFGDGTRLSIL.